Shown below are 14 T cell receptor beta chains from a single sample sequenced in a study of CD4+ T cells in melanoma. Sequencing was performed with immunoSEQ multiplex PCR; in TCRdb, only in-frame clones are kept and a portion is missing. This table has approximately 9,900 clones, around 70% appearing once. Sequences were obtained from cells from a culture (not recorded whether cultured in vitro). Receptor source: a human donor with melanoma.

CDR3 sequence: CASSSLGPITSTDTQYF. DNA for the CDR3: TGTGCCAGCAGCTCCTTGGGGCCTATAACTAGCACAGATACGCAGTATTTT. The rearrangement uses TRBV11-2 and TRBJ2-3; TRBD1 might be the D (5 bases). From germline, CDR1 is SGHAT and CDR2 FQNNGV. This CDR3 is 17 amino acids long. V dropped 4 bases and J dropped 0 bases, with 17 bases sitting between them.

The chain combines TRBV18 with TRBJ2-5; 12 bases line up with TRBD2. Trimming at V came to 2 bases and at J to 3 bases, leaving 10 bases not matched to a gene. Germline V gene sequence: CDR1 KGHSH, CDR2 LQKENI. This CDR3 region has 18 residues. In nucleotides, the CDR3 is TGTGCCAGCTCACCAACGGGACTAGCGGGCTCCGGGGAAGAGACCCAGTACTTC. Its translation: CASSPTGLAGSGEETQYF.

V usage is TRBV19 and J usage is TRBJ1-5, with no clear D. The CDR3 covers 12 residues. CDR1 is LNHDA, CDR2 SQIVND, per germline (reference sequence). Trimming removed 8 bases at V and 4 bases at J, with 9 bases between. The CDR3 region is CASRRSNQPQHF. In DNA form, the CDR3 reads TGTGCCAGTCGCCGGAGTAATCAGCCCCAGCATTTT. The complete variable domain, with remaining parts taken from reference TRBV19 and TRBJ1-5, reads DGGITQSPKYLFRKEGQNVTLSCEQNLNHDAMYWYRQDPGQGLRLIYYSQIVNDFQKGDIAEGYSVSREKKESFPLTVTSAQKNPTAFYLCASRRSNQPQHFGDGTRLSIL.

The J gene is TRBJ2-5, the V gene TRBV5-1; 8 positions match TRBD1. The germline gives CDR1 SGHRS, CDR2 YFSETQ. Unmatched junction bases numbered 4, after V lost 4 bases and J lost 5 bases. The CDR3 runs 13 residues. This CDR3 reads CASSPGQEETQYF. The CDR3 bases are TGCGCCAGCAGCCCGGGACAGGAGGAGACCCAGTACTTC.

V and J are TRBV14 and TRBJ2-3; D unclear. The CDR3 runs to 13 residues. Germline V gene lookup returns CDR1 SGHDN and CDR2 FVKESK. V lost 0 bases and J 8 bases, leaving 9 bases between the germline ends. The chain's CDR3 is CASSQDAFGTQYF. In DNA, the CDR3 is TGTGCCAGCAGCCAAGATGCGTTTGGTACGCAGTATTTT.

J is TRBJ2-7 and V is TRBV11-2; TRBD2 agrees at 7 bases. Germline loops: CDR1 SGHAT, CDR2 FQNNGV. The CDR3 has 13 amino acids. The V segment lost 5 bases and the J segment 6 bases; nucleotides outside the gene matches: 7. CDR3 nucleotides: TGTGCCAGCAGCCCTGGGACTAAAGGCGAGCAGTACTTC. Amino acids: CASSPGTKGEQYF.

The chain is built from TRBV18 and TRBJ2-5; TRBD1 matches at 12 bases. The trim removed 6 bases at V and 4 bases at J, leaving 6 bases unmatched. Germline V gives CDR1 KGHSH, CDR2 LQKENI. This CDR3 is 15 amino acids long. CDR3 DNA sequence: TGTGCCAGCTCCCTCGGGACAGGGGGCAGAGAGACCCAGTACTTC. Translating it yields CASSLGTGGRETQYF.

The chain employs TRBV30 and TRBJ2-1; 10 nucleotides line up with TRBD1. The junction had 4 bases not matched to a gene; V was cut back by 2 bases and J by 0 bases. The CDR3 has 16 amino acids. Germline V gene sequence: CDR1 GTSNPN, CDR2 SVGIG (reference sequence). The CDR3 sequence: CAWSRDRGSSYNEQFF. The CDR3 coding sequence is TGTGCCTGGAGTCGGGACAGGGGAAGCTCCTACAATGAGCAGTTCTTC.

The rearrangement uses TRBV7-3 and TRBJ2-3; D not resolved. CDR1 is SGHTA, CDR2 FQGTGA, per germline. Trimming pared 1 base from V and 5 bases from J, leaving 16 bases between. The CDR3 spans 16 residues. CDR3 residues: CASSLRASLRLDTQYF. Here the CDR3 DNA reads TGTGCCAGCAGCTTAAGGGCGAGTCTGAGGTTAGATACGCAGTATTTT.

The gene calls are TRBV11-1 and TRBJ2-7; D perhaps matches TRBD2 (7 bases). Germline lookup yields CDR1 SGHAT and CDR2 FQDESV (reference sequence). The CDR3 is made up of 15 amino acids. Trimming removed 1 base from V and 5 bases from J, with 15 bases in between. CDR3 amino acids: CASSLVGGGRNEQYF. CDR3 DNA: TGTGCCAGCAGCTTAGTCGGCGGGGGCAGGAACGAGCAGTACTTC. The full variable domain, rest sourced from reference TRBV11-1 and TRBJ2-7, is EAEVAQSPRYKITEKSQAVAFWCDPISGHATLYWYRQILGQGPELLVQFQDESVVDDSQLPKDRFSAERLKGVDSTLKIQPAELGDSAMYLCASSLVGGGRNEQYFGPGTRLTVT.

The chain uses TRBV15 and TRBJ2-7, with D tentatively TRBD2 (5 bases). CDR3 length: 13 residues. The germline gives CDR1 LNHNV, CDR2 YYDKDF (reference sequence). V lost 0 bases to trimming and J lost 4 bases, with 7 bases between them. CDR3 nucleotide sequence: TGTGCCACCAGCAGAGATCGAGGGTACGAGCAGTACTTC. It encodes CATSRDRGYEQYF. Looking up the rest from reference TRBV15 and TRBJ2-7 gives the full variable domain: DAMVIQNPRYQVTQFGKPVTLSCSQTLNHNVMYWYQQKSSQAPKLLFHYYDKDFNNEADTPDNFQSRRPNTSFCFLDIRSPGLGDTAMYLCATSRDRGYEQYFGPGTRLTVT.

The chain links TRBV29-1 to TRBJ2-1; 7 nucleotides align to TRBD1. Trimming took 6 bases from V and 12 from J; bases not matched to a gene: 20. The germline V gene has CDR1 SQVTM and CDR2 ANQGSEA. The CDR3 contains 15 residues. The CDR3 loop is CSVATPRQGVMGQFF. The CDR3 DNA sequence: TGCAGCGTGGCGACCCCCCGGCAGGGGGTCATGGGGCAGTTCTTC.

The chain uses TRBV6-5 and TRBJ2-4; D remains unclear. CDR3 length: 14 residues. With 7 bases removed from V and 9 bases from J, the gap between germline ends came to 19 bases. The germline V gene encodes CDR1 MNHEY and CDR2 SVGAGI. The CDR3 here is CASNPTGSLGIQYF. For the CDR3, the DNA is TGTGCCAGCAACCCGACGGGTTCGTTGGGCATTCAGTACTTC.

The rearrangement uses TRBV7-3 and TRBJ2-5; D is ambiguous. The CDR3 is made up of 14 amino acids. The germline V gene encodes CDR1 SGHTA and CDR2 FQGTGA. The germline V and J ends were trimmed by 7 bases and 5 bases, with 17 bases remaining between them. Here the CDR3 reads CASKKNGQDETQYF. Here the CDR3 DNA reads TGTGCCAGCAAAAAAAACGGCCAGGATGAGACCCAGTACTTC.